A single sample is the source of the 24 T cell receptor beta chains below, sequenced in a study of CD8 T cells in Susac syndrome. Random-hexamer reverse transcription was applied to 0.5 to 1 ug RNA. Using its own MiXCR run on the immunoSEQ multiplex PCR reads, TCRdb lists one record per CDR3 protein. The data show 350,000 to 550,000 distinct CDR3 sequences, approximately 89% seen once. The sequenced material came from CD8+ T cells from PBMCs. The origin of the receptors is a human donor with multiple sclerosis.

This clonotype occurred once. V and J are TRBV28 and TRBJ1-1, with a weak D call TRBD1 (6 bases). CDR3 length: 15 amino acids. From germline, CDR1 is MDHEN and CDR2 SYDVKM. Trimming took off 7 bases at V and 0 bases at J, with 15 bases between the two ends. CDR3 loop: CASTPGAGMNTEAFF. CDR3 coding DNA: TGTGCCAGCACCCCGGGGGCAGGTATGAACACTGAAGCTTTCTTT.

This clonotype is a singleton in its sample. This sequence joins TRBV4-1 and TRBJ2-7; D gene unclear. The CDR3 runs to 13 residues. Germline V gives CDR1 MGHRA, CDR2 YSYEKL. The V end was cut by 2 bases, the J end by 0 bases, with 5 bases between. The CDR3 DNA sequence: TGCGCCAGCAGCCAACTTAACTCCTACGAGCAGTACTTC. It yields the protein CASSQLNSYEQYF.

This chain links TRBV24-1 with TRBJ2-2; the D is unclear. Germline V gene lookup returns CDR1 KGHDR and CDR2 SFDVKD. This CDR3 comprises 17 residues. V was pared by 2 bases and J by 2 bases, with 14 bases between. In nucleotides, the CDR3 is TGTGCCACCAGTGATTACCCTGCCCCGGTTAACACCGGGGAGCTGTTTTTT. Its translation: CATSDYPAPVNTGELFF.

This chain joins TRBV12-3 or TRBV12-4 and TRBJ1-2; 8 positions agree with TRBD1. Trimming cost V 3 bases and J 3 bases; bases outside gene matches: 3. The CDR3 spans 14 residues. CDR3 protein: CASSLTGVYYGYTF. CDR3 sequence (DNA): TGTGCCAGCAGTTTGACAGGGGTGTACTATGGCTACACCTTC.

The J gene is TRBJ1-5, the V gene TRBV6-1; D is uncertain. Germline assignment: CDR1 MNHNS and CDR2 SASEGT. The V and J ends lost 0 bases and 3 bases respectively, with 9 bases between them. The CDR3 loop spans 15 amino acids. Here the CDR3 reads CASSEAAEFNQPQHF. As DNA, the CDR3 is TGTGCCAGCAGTGAAGCGGCAGAATTCAATCAGCCCCAGCATTTT.

The V gene is TRBV27, the J gene TRBJ2-1, with TRBD1 matching over 8 bases. This CDR3 has 16 amino acids. Germline V gene sequence: CDR1 MNHEY, CDR2 SMNVEV (reference sequence). The trim removed 4 bases at V and 3 bases at J, leaving 8 bases unmatched. The CDR3 DNA reads TGTGCCAGCAGTTCCGTACAGGGGGAGGACTACAATGAGCAGTTCTTC. It encodes CASSSVQGEDYNEQFF.

This clonotype has just a few counts. The J gene is TRBJ2-1, the V gene TRBV3-1; D could derive from TRBD1 or TRBD2 (6 bases each). The V end was cut by 3 bases, the J end by 6 bases, with 9 bases between. This CDR3 is built from 13 residues. CDR1 is LGHDT, CDR2 YNNKEL, per germline (reference sequence). The CDR3 protein is CASSQEGGNEQFF. In DNA form, the CDR3 reads TGTGCCAGCAGCCAGGAGGGGGGCAATGAGCAGTTCTTC.

This chain uses TRBV29-1 with TRBJ2-7; D may correspond to TRBD1 or TRBD2 (5 bases each). The CDR3 contains 13 residues. Deletions cut 4 bases from V and 2 bases from J, with 12 bases between. Germline CDR1 and CDR2: SQVTM and ANQGSEA. As DNA, the CDR3 is TGCAGCGTTGTATGGGGGATAGCCTACGAGCAGTACTTC. Translated: CSVVWGIAYEQYF.

This chain links TRBV15 with TRBJ2-7; TRBD2 might be the D (7 bases). CDR3 length: 17 residues. V lost 5 bases to trimming and J lost 1 base, with 21 bases between them. CDR1 and CDR2 from the germline V gene are LNHNV and YYDKDF (reference sequence). The chain's CDR3 is CATSAPPWGRGSYEQYF. In DNA, the CDR3 is TGTGCCACCAGCGCGCCACCCTGGGGGAGGGGGTCCTACGAGCAGTACTTC.

The rearrangement joins TRBV6-5 to TRBJ1-1, with a possible D match to TRBD1 (5 bases). Trimming removed 6 bases from V and 0 bases from J, with 8 bases in between. Germline V CDR1 and CDR2: MNHEY, SVGAGI. The CDR3 runs to 13 residues. CDR3 loop: CASRLQVNTEAFF. The CDR3 DNA sequence: TGTGCCAGCAGACTACAGGTGAACACTGAAGCTTTCTTT.

This clonotype was found a few times. V is TRBV27 and J is TRBJ2-7; TRBD1 aligns across 7 bases. CDR1 is MNHEY, CDR2 SMNVEV, per germline (reference sequence). The V gene end was trimmed by 5 bases and the J gene end by 5 bases; junction bases not matched to a gene: 9. This CDR3 has 14 residues. This CDR3 reads CASSPGQVGHEQYF. CDR3 nucleotides: TGTGCCAGCAGTCCCGGACAGGTAGGCCACGAGCAGTACTTC.

The chain couples TRBV11-2 to TRBJ1-1, with D uncertain. Germline loops: CDR1 SGHAT, CDR2 FQNNGV. The CDR3 has 14 amino acids. The V end lost 7 bases, the J end lost 1 base, and 13 bases lay between the germline ends. In nucleotides, the CDR3 is TGTGCCAGCACCAACTTAGTACCGAACACTGAAGCTTTCTTT. It yields the protein CASTNLVPNTEAFF.

This chain joins TRBV28 and TRBJ1-2, with a tentative D call TRBD1 (5 bases). There are 14 residues in the CDR3. Germline V gene data show CDR1 as MDHEN and CDR2 as SYDVKM. The V end lost 2 bases, the J end lost 3 bases, and 10 bases lay between the germline ends. In nucleotides, the CDR3 is TGTGCCAGCAGTTTAGTGGGGCTGGACTATGGCTACACCTTC. It codes for CASSLVGLDYGYTF.

The rearrangement joins TRBV24-1 to TRBJ2-3; no clear D. CDR3 length equals 13 residues. Looked up from germline, CDR1 is KGHDR and CDR2 is SFDVKD. Trimming took off 3 bases at V and 6 bases at J, with 9 bases between the two ends. In nucleotides, the CDR3 is TGTGCCACCAGTGATCCGTTGGGCGATACGCAGTATTTT. Translated, it gives CATSDPLGDTQYF.

The chain carries TRBV19 and TRBJ2-3; D possibly corresponds to TRBD1 (5 bases). Germline V gene lookup returns CDR1 LNHDA and CDR2 SQIVND (reference sequence). The CDR3 covers 16 residues. The ends were cut back, 4 bases at V and 0 bases at J, with 14 bases in the middle. The CDR3 region has the DNA TGTGCCAGTAGTACTCCAGGGATAGTAAGCACAGATACGCAGTATTTT. Its protein is CASSTPGIVSTDTQYF. The whole variable domain, filled in from reference TRBV19 and TRBJ2-3, reads DGGITQSPKYLFRKEGQNVTLSCEQNLNHDAMYWYRQDPGQGLRLIYYSQIVNDFQKGDIAEGYSVSREKKESFPLTVTSAQKNPTAFYLCASSTPGIVSTDTQYFGPGTRLTVL.

This clonotype was counted only a few times. The CDR3 here is CASSLSGQGATYEQYF. CDR3 bases: TGTGCCAGCAGTTTATCCGGCCAGGGGGCAACCTACGAGCAGTACTTC. The chain couples TRBV27 to TRBJ2-7; 8 bases map to TRBD1. The CDR3 consists of 16 residues. V was clipped by 0 bases and J by 2 bases; unmatched bases: 6. Germline V lookup: CDR1 MNHEY, CDR2 SMNVEV (reference sequence).

The chain uses TRBV7-6 and TRBJ2-3, with 16 bases fitting TRBD2. With 1 base clipped from V and 5 bases from J, the junction kept 9 bases outside the gene matches. The germline V gene has CDR1 SGHVS and CDR2 FNYEAQ. This CDR3 is built from 19 residues. CDR3 bases: TGTGCCAGCAGCTTAGACGGGACTAGCGGGAGGGCCTTAGAAGATACGCAGTATTTT. Translated, it gives CASSLDGTSGRALEDTQYF.

The V call is TRBV7-8, the J call TRBJ2-1; D gene ambiguous. The germline gives CDR1 SGHVS, CDR2 FQNEAQ. The CDR3 spans 16 residues. Trimming stripped 1 base from V and 0 bases from J, with 10 bases between. The CDR3 bases are TGTGCCAGCAGCTTAGGGCCAGAGAGCTCCTACAATGAGCAGTTCTTC. Protein product: CASSLGPESSYNEQFF.

The genes are TRBV5-1 and TRBJ2-3; unclear D gene. Per germline, CDR1 SGHRS and CDR2 YFSETQ. The V gene lost 4 bases and the J gene lost 1 base, with 13 bases spanning the gap. This CDR3 is 15 amino acids long. The CDR3 DNA reads as TGCGCCAGCAGCCTCACACGGCTCGGCACAGATACGCAGTATTTT. Translation: CASSLTRLGTDTQYF.

The CDR3 nucleotides read TGTGCCAGCAGCCGTCCAGCTAGCGGGGGCCATCCAGATACGCAGTATTTT. Encoded protein: CASSRPASGGHPDTQYF. This sequence joins TRBV7-9 and TRBJ2-3, with 10 bases lining up with TRBD2. This CDR3 region has 17 residues. Germline trimming cut 5 bases from V and 4 bases from J; bases unmatched to any gene: 12. CDR1 and CDR2 from the germline V gene are SEHNR and FQNEAQ (reference sequence). Full variable domain (remainder filled in from reference TRBV7-9 and TRBJ2-3): DTGVSQNPRHKITKRGQNVTFRCDPISEHNRLYWYRQTLGQGPEFLTYFQNEAQLEKSRLLSDRFSAERPKGSFSTLEIQRTEQGDSAMYLCASSRPASGGHPDTQYFGPGTRLTVL.

The rearrangement uses TRBV5-1 and TRBJ1-5; 9 bases match TRBD1. This CDR3 region has 15 residues. CDR1 is SGHRS, CDR2 YFSETQ, per germline. Trimming removed 3 bases from V and 7 bases from J; junction bases left unmatched: 8. This chain's CDR3 is CASSWWTGDNQPQHF. The CDR3 DNA reads TGCGCCAGCAGCTGGTGGACAGGGGACAACCAGCCCCAGCATTTT.

The chain couples TRBV20-1 to TRBJ1-2; D not certain. The V gene's germline CDR1 is DFQATT and CDR2 SNEGSKA (reference sequence). Trimming left V 2 bases short and J 1 base short, with 14 bases between. CDR3 length: 15 amino acids. The CDR3 loop is CSARPPGYRNYGYTF. CDR3 nucleotide sequence: TGCAGTGCTAGACCCCCGGGTTATCGTAACTATGGCTACACCTTC.

This chain links TRBV29-1 with TRBJ1-2; D uncertain. Looked up from germline, CDR1 is SQVTM and CDR2 is ANQGSEA. The V end lost 3 bases, the J end lost 4 bases, and 9 bases lay between the germline ends. The CDR3 runs 12 residues. Written as DNA, the CDR3 is TGCAGCGTTGATTTGGGCCTCTATGGCTACACCTTC. This codes for CSVDLGLYGYTF.

This sequence joins TRBV18 and TRBJ2-1; 7 positions match TRBD2. The length of the CDR3 is 14 residues. Germline CDR1 KGHSH, CDR2 LQKENI. V lost 5 bases to trimming and J lost 4 bases; unmatched junction nucleotides: 5. Here the CDR3 reads CASSDAGEYNEQFF. The CDR3 DNA is TGTGCCAGCTCAGACGCGGGAGAGTACAATGAGCAGTTCTTC.